Listed here are 14 T cell receptor beta chains from one sample, sequenced in a study of control samples from healthy donors and cancer patients. Profiled with immunoSEQ multiplex PCR; TCRdb holds only in-frame clones, not every one. Counted here are around 140,000 clones, about 90% occurring once; the ten biggest clones make up less than 2.5%. Sequenced sample: blood. The receptors derive from a woman aged 45-60 years in good health.

This clone is a singleton in its sample. V usage is TRBV18 and J usage is TRBJ1-2; D gene uncertain. The CDR3 runs 15 residues. Trimming pared 3 bases from V and 1 base from J, leaving 12 bases between. Germline V gene data show CDR1 as KGHSH and CDR2 as LQKENI. In nucleotides, the CDR3 is TGTGCCAGCTCACCGATCCCAGAGCTTAACTATGGCTACACCTTC. Translating gives CASSPIPELNYGYTF.

The V and J genes are TRBV28 and TRBJ2-7, with 11 nucleotides matching TRBD2. The germline CDR1 and CDR2 sequences are MDHEN and SYDVKM. Trimming cost V 9 bases and J 0 bases; bases outside gene matches: 7. The CDR3 totals 15 residues. The CDR3 sequence is CASIAGGGPSYEQYF. The CDR3 coding sequence is TGTGCCAGTATAGCGGGAGGGGGTCCCTCCTACGAGCAGTACTTC.

This chain joins TRBV5-1 and TRBJ1-4; unclear D gene. Germline CDR1 and CDR2: SGHRS and YFSETQ. The CDR3 runs 15 residues. V was shortened by 0 bases and J by 14 bases, with 20 bases between the two germline ends. Written as DNA, the CDR3 is TGCGCCAGCAGCTTGGGAGAGATGTCGGGTTCCGGCCTGTTTTTT. Residues: CASSLGEMSGSGLFF.

The chain is built from TRBV18 and TRBJ2-5, with D unclear. This CDR3 comprises 13 residues. V lost 3 bases and J 0 bases, leaving 5 bases between the germline ends. Germline V gene lookup returns CDR1 KGHSH and CDR2 LQKENI. CDR3 in amino acids: CASSPGYQETQYF. In DNA form, the CDR3 reads TGTGCCAGCTCACCGGGGTACCAAGAGACCCAGTACTTC.

The chain employs TRBV7-8 and TRBJ2-3; 9 bases line up with TRBD1. V shed 5 bases and J 3 bases; nucleotides not matched to a gene: 6. The CDR3 extends over 15 amino acids. Germline values: CDR1 SGHVS, CDR2 FQNEAQ. The CDR3 region has the DNA TGTGCCAGCAGCAGAGGACAGGGGTTGACAGATACGCAGTATTTT. Translating gives CASSRGQGLTDTQYF.

This chain joins TRBV5-8 and TRBJ2-7; 9 bases agree with TRBD1. Germline V CDR1 and CDR2: SGHTS, YDEGEE. The CDR3 length is 13 residues. Trimming removed 0 bases from V and 6 bases from J; junction bases left unmatched: 1. The chain's CDR3 is CASSLDRGREQYF. The CDR3 coding sequence is TGTGCCAGCAGCTTGGACAGGGGGCGCGAGCAGTACTTC.

The chain combines TRBV19 with TRBJ2-1; possible D gene TRBD1, 5 bases. This CDR3 contains 14 residues. The V gene's germline CDR1 is LNHDA and CDR2 SQIVND (reference sequence). The V end lost 10 bases, the J end lost 6 bases, and 19 bases lay between the germline ends. The CDR3 bases are TGTGCCACTAGAGACAGAACCCTCGGCAATGAGCAGTTCTTC. It codes for CATRDRTLGNEQFF.

The chain is built from TRBV5-1 and TRBJ1-2, with a tentative D call TRBD1 (6 bases). CDR1 SGHRS and CDR2 YFSETQ come from the germline V gene. This CDR3 is 14 amino acids long. Trimming pared 4 bases from V and 3 bases from J, leaving 13 bases between. CDR3 in DNA: TGCGCCAGCAGCCCCGCCAACAGGGACTATGGCTACACCTTC. Encoded protein: CASSPANRDYGYTF. Based on the CDR3 plus reference TRBV5-1 and TRBJ1-2, the full variable domain is KAGVTQTPRYLIKTRGQQVTLSCSPISGHRSVSWYQQTPGQGLQFLFEYFSETQRNKGNFPGRFSGRQFSNSRSEMNVSTLELGDSALYLCASSPANRDYGYTFGSGTRLTVV.

The gene calls are TRBV5-4 and TRBJ2-1; D gene unclear. From germline, CDR1 is SGHNT and CDR2 YYREEE (reference sequence). V lost 6 bases and J 0 bases, leaving 16 bases between the germline ends. The CDR3 consists of 16 residues. The CDR3 DNA follows: TGTGCCAGCACAATCCAGCTCAAGAGCTCCTACAATGAGCAGTTCTTC. This translates into CASTIQLKSSYNEQFF.

The J gene is TRBJ1-2, the V gene TRBV5-4; no clear D. V was shortened by 3 bases and J by 7 bases, with 16 bases between the two germline ends. There are 14 residues in the CDR3. Germline assignment: CDR1 SGHNT and CDR2 YYREEE (reference sequence). The CDR3 protein is CASSSEVGGRGYTF. In DNA, the CDR3 is TGTGCCAGCAGCTCAGAAGTAGGCGGCCGTGGCTACACCTTC.

The V and J genes are TRBV5-1 and TRBJ2-1, with TRBD2 as a possible D gene (6 bases). The CDR3 length is 16 residues. With 4 bases removed from V and 1 base from J, the gap between germline ends came to 15 bases. CDR1 SGHRS and CDR2 YFSETQ come from the germline V gene. The CDR3 DNA sequence: TGCGCCAGCAGCACCAGCGGGCCACCTTCCTACAATGAGCAGTTCTTC. Protein product: CASSTSGPPSYNEQFF. Looking up the rest from reference TRBV5-1 and TRBJ2-1 gives the full variable domain: KAGVTQTPRYLIKTRGQQVTLSCSPISGHRSVSWYQQTPGQGLQFLFEYFSETQRNKGNFPGRFSGRQFSNSRSEMNVSTLELGDSALYLCASSTSGPPSYNEQFFGPGTRLTVL.

The CDR3 nucleotides read TGTGCCAGCAGCACCCCGGGAAAAAATTCACCCCTCCACTTT. Its translation: CASSTPGKNSPLHF. The rearrangement links TRBV7-8 to TRBJ1-6; no firm D call. CDR3 length: 14 amino acids. V gave up 5 bases and J gave up 7 bases, with 12 bases separating them. The germline V gene encodes CDR1 SGHVS and CDR2 FQNEAQ.

V is TRBV15 and J is TRBJ2-3; tentative D call: TRBD2 (6 bases). Trimming shortened V by 4 bases and J by 1 base, and 15 bases separated the two germline ends. Per the germline V gene, CDR1 is LNHNV and CDR2 is YYDKDF (reference sequence). The CDR3 has 16 amino acids. CDR3 sequence reads: CATSKGAGDGTDTQYF. The DNA of the CDR3 is TGTGCCACCAGCAAGGGAGCGGGCGATGGCACAGATACGCAGTATTTT.

This clone was detected once. The rearrangement joins TRBV11-2 to TRBJ1-3; the D gene is possibly TRBD1 (6 bases). This CDR3 comprises 17 residues. Germline V CDR1 and CDR2: SGHAT, FQNNGV. V lost 5 bases, J lost 3 bases, and 20 bases lay in between. The CDR3 reads CASSRLPGGRGGNTIYF. The CDR3 DNA is TGTGCCAGCAGCCGACTCCCCGGGGGGCGCGGTGGAAACACCATATATTTT.